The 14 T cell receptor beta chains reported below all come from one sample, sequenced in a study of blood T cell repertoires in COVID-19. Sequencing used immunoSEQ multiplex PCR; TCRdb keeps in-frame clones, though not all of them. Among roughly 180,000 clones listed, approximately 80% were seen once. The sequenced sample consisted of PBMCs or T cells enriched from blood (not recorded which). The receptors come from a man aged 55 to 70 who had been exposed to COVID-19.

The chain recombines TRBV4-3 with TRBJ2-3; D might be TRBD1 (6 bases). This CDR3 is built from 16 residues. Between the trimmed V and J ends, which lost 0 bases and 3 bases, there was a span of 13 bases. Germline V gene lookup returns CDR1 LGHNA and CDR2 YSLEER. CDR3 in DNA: TGCGCCAGCAGCCAAGATTGGGGGCTGAGGACAGATACGCAGTATTTT. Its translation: CASSQDWGLRTDTQYF.

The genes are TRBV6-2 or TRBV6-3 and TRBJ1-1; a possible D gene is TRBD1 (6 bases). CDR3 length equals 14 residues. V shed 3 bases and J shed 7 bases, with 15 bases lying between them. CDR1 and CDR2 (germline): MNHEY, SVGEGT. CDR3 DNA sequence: TGTGCCAGCAGTTATCCTCTGGGGGCGGTTGAAGCTTTCTTT. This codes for CASSYPLGAVEAFF.

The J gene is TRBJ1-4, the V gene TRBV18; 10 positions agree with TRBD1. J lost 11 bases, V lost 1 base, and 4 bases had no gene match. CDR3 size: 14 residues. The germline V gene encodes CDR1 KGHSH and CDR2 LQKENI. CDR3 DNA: TGTGCCAGCTCACCACGTGGGACAGGGGAGAAACTGTTTTTT. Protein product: CASSPRGTGEKLFF.

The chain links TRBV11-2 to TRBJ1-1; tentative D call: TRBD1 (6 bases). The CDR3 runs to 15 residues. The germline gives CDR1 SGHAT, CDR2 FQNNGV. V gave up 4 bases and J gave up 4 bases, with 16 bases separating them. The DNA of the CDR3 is TGTGCCAGCAGCTACCCCCAGGGGCTCGGCACTGAAGCTTTCTTT. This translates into CASSYPQGLGTEAFF.

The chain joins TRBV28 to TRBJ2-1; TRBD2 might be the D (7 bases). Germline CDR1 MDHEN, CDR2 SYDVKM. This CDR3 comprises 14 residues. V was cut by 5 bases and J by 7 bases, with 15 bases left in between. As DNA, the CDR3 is TGTGCCAGCAGTCAACCGCGGGGGCGAAATGAGCAGTTCTTC. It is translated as CASSQPRGRNEQFF.

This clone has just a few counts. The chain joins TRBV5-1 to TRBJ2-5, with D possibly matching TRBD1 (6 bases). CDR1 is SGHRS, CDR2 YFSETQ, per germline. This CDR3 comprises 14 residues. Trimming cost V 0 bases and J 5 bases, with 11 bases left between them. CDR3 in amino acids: CASSLAGQGETQYF. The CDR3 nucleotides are TGCGCCAGCAGCTTGGCCGGGCAGGGGGAGACCCAGTACTTC.

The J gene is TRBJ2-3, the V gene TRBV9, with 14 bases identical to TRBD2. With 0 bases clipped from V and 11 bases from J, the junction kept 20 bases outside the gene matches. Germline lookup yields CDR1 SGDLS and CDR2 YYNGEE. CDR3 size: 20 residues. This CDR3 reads CASSVGLGRTGLAGGGVQYF. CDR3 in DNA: TGTGCCAGCAGCGTAGGATTAGGGAGAACCGGACTAGCGGGGGGTGGGGTGCAGTATTTT.

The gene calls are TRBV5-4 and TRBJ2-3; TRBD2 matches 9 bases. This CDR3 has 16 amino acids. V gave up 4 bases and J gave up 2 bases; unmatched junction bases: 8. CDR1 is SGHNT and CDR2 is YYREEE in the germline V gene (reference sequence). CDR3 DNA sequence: TGTGCCAGCAGCCAGGTAACTAGCGGGTACACAGATACGCAGTATTTT. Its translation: CASSQVTSGYTDTQYF.

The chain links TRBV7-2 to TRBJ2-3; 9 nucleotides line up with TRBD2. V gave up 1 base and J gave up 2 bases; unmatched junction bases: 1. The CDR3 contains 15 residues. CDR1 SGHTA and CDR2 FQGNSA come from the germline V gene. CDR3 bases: TGTGCCAGCAGCTTAGGACTAGCGGCCACAGATACGCAGTATTTT. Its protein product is CASSLGLAATDTQYF.

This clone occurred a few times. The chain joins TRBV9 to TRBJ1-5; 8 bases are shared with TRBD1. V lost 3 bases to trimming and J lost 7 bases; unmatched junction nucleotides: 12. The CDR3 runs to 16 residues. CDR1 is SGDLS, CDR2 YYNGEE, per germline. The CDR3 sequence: CASSGRYRGGRQPQHF. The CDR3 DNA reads TGTGCCAGCAGCGGACGTTACAGGGGGGGACGGCAGCCCCAGCATTTT. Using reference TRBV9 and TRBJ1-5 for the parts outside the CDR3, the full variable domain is DSGVTQTPKHLITATGQRVTLRCSPRSGDLSVYWYQQSLDQGLQFLIQYYNGEERAKGNILERFSAQQFPDLHSELNLSSLELGDSALYFCASSGRYRGGRQPQHFGDGTRLSIL.

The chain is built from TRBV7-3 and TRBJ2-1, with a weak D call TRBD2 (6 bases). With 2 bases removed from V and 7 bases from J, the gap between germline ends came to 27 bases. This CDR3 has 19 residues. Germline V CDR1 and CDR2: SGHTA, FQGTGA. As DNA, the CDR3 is TGTGCCAGCAGCTTAGATAAGGCCTATCGGAGGGCCCTGTGGAATGAGCAGTTCTTC. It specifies CASSLDKAYRRALWNEQFF.

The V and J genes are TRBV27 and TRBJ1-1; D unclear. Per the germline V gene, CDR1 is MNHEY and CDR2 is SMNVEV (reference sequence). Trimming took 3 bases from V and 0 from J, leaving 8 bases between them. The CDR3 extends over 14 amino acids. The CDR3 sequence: CASSLFPMNTEAFF. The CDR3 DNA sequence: TGTGCCAGCAGTTTGTTCCCCATGAACACTGAAGCTTTCTTT.

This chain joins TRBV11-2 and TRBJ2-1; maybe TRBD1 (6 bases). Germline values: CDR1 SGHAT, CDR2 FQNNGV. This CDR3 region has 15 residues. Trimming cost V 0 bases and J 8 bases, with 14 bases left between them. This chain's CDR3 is CASSLDNWAGDEQFF. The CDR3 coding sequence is TGTGCCAGCAGCTTAGATAATTGGGCAGGGGATGAGCAGTTCTTC.

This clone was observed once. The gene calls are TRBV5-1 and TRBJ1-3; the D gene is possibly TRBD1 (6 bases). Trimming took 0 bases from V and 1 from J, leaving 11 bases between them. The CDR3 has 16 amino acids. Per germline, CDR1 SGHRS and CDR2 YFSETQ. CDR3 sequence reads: CASSLDRARSGNTIYF. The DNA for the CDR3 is TGCGCCAGCAGCTTGGACAGGGCCAGATCTGGAAACACCATATATTTT.